The entry below gives a single T cell receptor beta chain sequence along with its context. No antigen is known for it. No qualities accompany the bases; no much larger clone lies one base away. The data were obtained in a study of CD8 T cells in ankylosing spondylitis (dated by TCRdb to about 2017). For context, the study as a whole: The study set out to find disease-linked TCR variants by profiling T cell receptor beta repertoires in ankylosing spondylitis patients and healthy donors. Peripheral blood was sampled, and synovial fluid was additionally collected from ankylosing spondylitis patients. In total, the full study cohort was made up of some 110 healthy donors and 25 ankylosing spondylitis patients.

Study-level results and caveats: Some TCR beta motif variants had previously been reported in synovial fluid and blood of reactive arthritis patients, which suggested common disease-initiation mechanisms. A CD8+ phenotype was shown by the disease-linked clones, which were found at relatively low frequencies in peripheral blood. Significant enrichment of the disease-linked clones was reported in matched synovial fluid samples from ankylosing spondylitis patients. Blood from ankylosing spondylitis patients appeared to be characterized by a TCR beta motif made up of several highly homologous amino acid variants.

Sequencing instrument: Illumina HiSeq 2500. Quantitative 5'-RACE with molecular barcodes was used to prepare TCR beta libraries. The authors' analysis ran thus. Disease-linked TCR variants were identified with a new computational method built on a probabilistic model of VDJ rearrangement. TCRdb took the public reads, trimmed them with fastp at Q25, ran MiXCR for clone calling and kept in-frame beta chains. Here each entry gathers all rows of one CDR3 protein and keeps the most common genes and DNA. None of the V and J calls come from the authors' own analysis; TCRdb made them. The table for this sample lists about 340,000 distinct CDR3 sequences; roughly 14% of them were counted only once. The ten largest make up 1.1% of the sample. V and J lose 0 bases and 5 bases, and a span of 12 bases separates them. CDR1 and CDR2 are drawn from the germline V gene: MRHNA, SNTAGT. From the cysteine up to the phenylalanine, the CDR3 has a length of 15 residues. The kept DNA is CDR3 alone, 45 bases in frame from the first base.

The material sequenced was blood, either unsorted or a sorted T cell fraction (not recorded which). The TCR sequence derives from a male donor with ankylosing spondylitis or in good health (not recorded which). The chain is assembled from TRBV6-4 and TRBJ2-3, with the D assignment possibly TRBD1 or TRBD2, given 6 matching bases for each. The nucleotides are TGTGCCAGCAGTGACTCAGGGGGGTCCGGAGATACGCAGTATTTT. It translates to CASSDSGGSGDTQYF.